This TCR beta chain was identified in a study of CXCR3-negative and CXCR3-positive naive CD8 T cells. Study background: The total count of TRB reads reached some 140 million, and each library contributed about 1.5 +/- 0.3 million. Whole-study findings and limits: Relative to memory CD8+ cells, whose diversity was much lower, both naive subsets had comparably high diversity. CXCR3-expressing naive cells carried TRB CDR3s more hydrophobic than those of CXCR3-negative naive cells.

The authors gated naive CD8+ T cells as CD45RO-CCR7+CD27+CD95-. Turning to this clonotype: Antigen unknown.

The libraries of TRB cDNA were prepared using 5' RACE with UMI labels. One entry per CDR3 protein, without DNA, is what TCRdb gives after re-calling the 5' RACE reads. The ten most abundant clones cover nearly 0.5% of a sample with 150,000 to 180,000 distinct CDR3 sequences. The CDR3 totals 16 residues. Germline V gene lookup returns CDR1 SNHLY and CDR2 FYNNEI. This chain connects TRBV2 to TRBJ2-1; the D call of TRBD2 rests on TCRdb alone, since no DNA is present to check it. The clonotype originates from a human donor in good health. Some clones in this sample may be carry-over from other donors' samples. Sequencing used naive CXCR3+ CD8+ T cells from blood. Subset of the sample: CD45RO-CCR7+CD27+CD95- naive CD8+ T cells expressing CXCR3 (TNR3+). The CDR3 loop is CASSDLGLAGGNEQFF.